A single sample is the source of the 28 T cell receptor beta chains below, sequenced in a study of blood T cell repertoires in COVID-19. TCRdb keeps only in-frame clones here, not all; method: immunoSEQ multiplex PCR. The table has roughly 150,000 clones, 93% seen once. Sequencing input: peripheral blood. These TCRs come from a woman between 55 and 75 years old with COVID-19, enrolled during active disease.

CDR3 sequence (DNA): TGTGCCAGCAGTTGGGGGACAGGTAATTCACCCCTCCACTTT. Residues: CASSWGTGNSPLHF. The genes are TRBV5-5 and TRBJ1-6; 8 bases agree with TRBD1. After removal of 5 bases from V and 6 bases from J, the junction contained 4 bases not matched to a gene. The CDR3 runs 14 residues. Germline lookup yields CDR1 SGHKS and CDR2 YYEKEE (reference sequence).

This chain joins TRBV5-1 and TRBJ1-2; the match to TRBD1 covers 7 bases. The CDR3 loop spans 13 amino acids. Germline V gene sequence: CDR1 SGHRS, CDR2 YFSETQ. Trimming took 4 bases from V and 3 from J; bases not matched to a gene: 3. This chain's CDR3 is CASSRQGDYGYTF. The CDR3 DNA reads TGCGCCAGCAGCAGACAGGGAGACTATGGCTACACCTTC.

V gene TRBV9 combines with J gene TRBJ2-3; TRBD1 agrees at 8 bases. The trim removed 0 bases at V and 5 bases at J, leaving 5 bases unmatched. This CDR3 is built from 15 residues. Germline values: CDR1 SGDLS, CDR2 YYNGEE. DNA of the CDR3: TGTGCCAGCAGCGTAGCGACAGGGGAAAGAGATACGCAGTATTTT. This encodes CASSVATGERDTQYF. The full variable domain, with the rest looked up from reference TRBV9 and TRBJ2-3, is DSGVTQTPKHLITATGQRVTLRCSPRSGDLSVYWYQQSLDQGLQFLIQYYNGEERAKGNILERFSAQQFPDLHSELNLSSLELGDSALYFCASSVATGERDTQYFGPGTRLTVL.

V gene TRBV3-1 (or the pseudogene TRBV3-2) combines with J gene TRBJ1-1, with TRBD1 matching over 8 bases. The CDR3 covers 15 residues. Per germline, CDR1 LGHDT and CDR2 YNNKEL (reference sequence). After removal of 3 bases from V and 3 bases from J, the junction contained 6 bases not matched to a gene. The CDR3 sequence is CASSHRTGMYTEAFF. The CDR3 nucleotides are TGTGCCAGCAGCCACAGGACAGGGATGTACACTGAAGCTTTCTTT.

CDR3 nucleotide sequence: TGCAGCACGGCCCTCGGGGGGAATATGGATGGCTACACCTTC. This encodes CSTALGGNMDGYTF. This rearrangement joins TRBV29-1 to TRBJ1-2; tentative D call: TRBD1 (5 bases). This CDR3 comprises 14 residues. Germline V CDR1 and CDR2: SQVTM, ANQGSEA. V lost 8 bases and J 6 bases, leaving 22 bases between the germline ends.

The genes are TRBV7-3 and TRBJ2-5; 13 nucleotides align to TRBD2. Germline assignment: CDR1 SGHTA and CDR2 FQGTGA. The CDR3 loop spans 15 amino acids. Trimming took 5 bases from V and 5 from J; bases not matched to a gene: 5. The CDR3 loop reads CASSPGLAGAETQYF. Written as DNA, the CDR3 is TGTGCCAGCAGCCCCGGACTAGCGGGGGCCGAGACCCAGTACTTC.

V and J are TRBV3-1 (or the pseudogene TRBV3-2) and TRBJ1-1; tentatively, D is TRBD1 (6 bases). Between the trimmed V and J ends, which lost 7 bases and 1 base, there was a span of 16 bases. Germline V gene lookup returns CDR1 LGHDT and CDR2 YNNKEL (reference sequence). This CDR3 is 15 amino acids long. CDR3 loop: CASTRGETGNTEAFF. The CDR3, as DNA: TGTGCCAGCACCCGAGGGGAGACAGGGAACACTGAAGCTTTCTTT.

The rearrangement uses TRBV19 and TRBJ1-6, with 10 nucleotides matching TRBD1. After removal of 3 bases from V and 8 bases from J, the junction contained 1 base not matched to a gene. This CDR3 comprises 14 residues. Per germline, CDR1 LNHDA and CDR2 SQIVND (reference sequence). The CDR3 DNA reads as TGTGCCAGTAGTATGGGACAGGGGTATTCACCCCTCCACTTT. The encoded protein is CASSMGQGYSPLHF.

The chain recombines TRBV18 with TRBJ1-4, with 8 bases matching TRBD1. This CDR3 is built from 15 residues. Trimming at V came to 4 bases and at J to 11 bases, leaving 12 bases not matched to a gene. Germline CDR1 is KGHSH and CDR2 is LQKENI. CDR3 amino acids: CASSLRTGLPGKLFF. In nucleotides, the CDR3 is TGTGCCAGCTCACTCAGGACAGGGCTTCCAGGCAAACTGTTTTTT.

This chain links TRBV9 with TRBJ1-2, with a possible D match to TRBD1 (6 bases). Germline lookup yields CDR1 SGDLS and CDR2 YYNGEE. The CDR3 is 15 residues long. Trimming took 0 bases from V and 7 from J, leaving 16 bases between them. CDR3: CASSVEVRGPFGYTF. The CDR3 nucleotides are TGTGCCAGCAGCGTAGAGGTCAGGGGTCCCTTTGGCTACACCTTC.

The V gene is TRBV3-1 (or the pseudogene TRBV3-2), the J gene TRBJ1-2; 8 bases fit TRBD1. Germline V gene lookup returns CDR1 LGHDT and CDR2 YNNKEL (reference sequence). The CDR3 consists of 16 residues. With 4 bases clipped from V and 2 bases from J, the junction kept 9 bases outside the gene matches. CDR3 bases: TGTGCCAGCAGCCCATGGATGGACAGGGAGAACTATGGCTACACCTTC. Residues: CASSPWMDRENYGYTF.

The V and J genes are TRBV6-4 and TRBJ2-2; possibly TRBD2 for D (6 bases). Germline CDR1 is MRHNA and CDR2 is SNTAGT. V dropped 6 bases and J dropped 1 base, with 9 bases sitting between them. The CDR3 runs to 14 residues. CDR3 in amino acids: CASSRLVNTGELFF. The CDR3 coding sequence is TGTGCCAGCAGCCGACTAGTGAACACCGGGGAGCTGTTTTTT.

This chain links TRBV7-2 with TRBJ1-1; weak D call: TRBD1 (5 bases). The germline CDR1 and CDR2 sequences are SGHTA and FQGNSA. This CDR3 comprises 14 residues. The V and J ends lost 0 bases and 0 bases respectively, with 5 bases between them. CDR3 protein: CASSLADMNTEAFF. The CDR3, as DNA: TGTGCCAGCAGCTTAGCGGACATGAACACTGAAGCTTTCTTT. Drawing the rest from reference TRBV7-2 and TRBJ1-1, the complete variable domain is GAGVSQSPSNKVTEKGKDVELRCDPISGHTALYWYRQSLGQGLEFLIYFQGNSAPDKSGLPSDRFSAERTGGSVSTLTIQRTQQEDSAVYLCASSLADMNTEAFFGQGTRLTVV.

CDR3 protein: CSASSPGGQETQYF. CDR3 in DNA: TGCAGTGCTAGTTCCCCGGGGGGCCAAGAGACCCAGTACTTC. V usage is TRBV20-1 and J usage is TRBJ2-5; 7 bases match TRBD2. The CDR3 contains 14 residues. Trimming took 3 bases from V and 1 from J; bases not matched to a gene: 5. Looked up from germline, CDR1 is DFQATT and CDR2 is SNEGSKA (reference sequence).

J is TRBJ1-6 and V is TRBV6-6; TRBD1 matches at 8 bases. Trimming at V came to 6 bases and at J to 7 bases, leaving 5 bases not matched to a gene. The CDR3 consists of 14 residues. Germline CDR1 MNHNY, CDR2 SVGAGI (reference sequence). CDR3 in DNA: TGTGCCAGCAGGACAGGGGCTAACAATTCACCCCTCCACTTT. Translated: CASRTGANNSPLHF.

The rearrangement joins TRBV2 to TRBJ1-4, with 7 bases fitting TRBD1. Looked up from germline, CDR1 is SNHLY and CDR2 is FYNNEI. This CDR3 has 14 residues. V lost 3 bases to trimming and J lost 6 bases; unmatched junction nucleotides: 4. As DNA, the CDR3 is TGTGCCAGCAGTGAGGTCAGGGGGGATGAAAAACTGTTTTTT. The encoded protein is CASSEVRGDEKLFF.

J is TRBJ1-1 and V is TRBV19, with D unclear. The CDR3 is 13 residues long. Germline CDR1 is LNHDA and CDR2 is SQIVND (reference sequence). The V gene lost 6 bases and the J gene lost 3 bases, with 11 bases spanning the gap. Here the CDR3 reads CASRAQRDTEAFF. The CDR3 nucleotides are TGTGCCAGTAGGGCTCAACGGGACACTGAAGCTTTCTTT.

The rearrangement joins TRBV10-2 to TRBJ1-2, with D perhaps matching TRBD1 (5 bases). Trimming took off 0 bases at V and 7 bases at J, with 12 bases between the two ends. Germline lookup yields CDR1 WSHSY and CDR2 SAAADI. The CDR3 is 14 residues long. CDR3 region: CASSESRVGPGYTF. The CDR3 DNA follows: TGCGCCAGCAGTGAGTCCAGGGTAGGCCCTGGCTACACCTTC.

The chain links TRBV3-1 (or the pseudogene TRBV3-2) to TRBJ1-4; D unclear. CDR1 is LGHDT and CDR2 is YNNKEL in the germline V gene (reference sequence). The CDR3 spans 14 residues. Trimming took off 4 bases at V and 8 bases at J, with 14 bases between the two ends. The CDR3 loop reads CASSRSHFGEKLFF. CDR3 DNA sequence: TGTGCCAGCAGCCGATCACACTTCGGGGAAAAACTGTTTTTT.

J is TRBJ2-3 and V is TRBV14; TRBD2 matches at 8 bases. Looked up from germline, CDR1 is SGHDN and CDR2 is FVKESK. Losses at the gene ends were 4 bases for V and 2 bases for J; bases not matched to a gene: 5. CDR3 length: 15 residues. CDR3 bases: TGTGCCAGCAGCCTAACTAGCGGCAACACAGATACGCAGTATTTT. Its protein product is CASSLTSGNTDTQYF.

V gene TRBV4-1 combines with J gene TRBJ2-1, with unresolved D. Germline V lookup: CDR1 MGHRA, CDR2 YSYEKL. The V end lost 0 bases, the J end lost 4 bases, and 10 bases lay between the germline ends. This CDR3 is built from 15 residues. DNA for the CDR3: TGCGCCAGCAGCCAAGACCAGCGCCTTTACAATGAGCAGTTCTTC. Amino acids: CASSQDQRLYNEQFF.

This chain connects TRBV7-2 to TRBJ1-5; tentatively, D is TRBD1 (5 bases). Looked up from germline, CDR1 is SGHTA and CDR2 is FQGNSA. V was pared by 0 bases and J by 2 bases, with 14 bases between. The CDR3 consists of 17 residues. The CDR3 spells CASSLALDGGGNQPQHF. CDR3 DNA sequence: TGTGCCAGCAGCTTAGCGCTTGACGGGGGGGGCAATCAGCCCCAGCATTTT.

The CDR3 reads CASSYSTTRRGEVEAFF. CDR3 nucleotides: TGTGCCAGCAGTTACTCCACAACTCGCAGGGGGGAGGTTGAAGCTTTCTTT. The V and J genes are TRBV6-2 or TRBV6-3 and TRBJ1-1; 7 bases are a match to TRBD1. Germline-derived CDR1 and CDR2 are MNHEY and SVGEGT. This CDR3 is built from 17 residues. The trim removed 0 bases at V and 7 bases at J, leaving 14 bases unmatched.

Remarks on this clone: It is likely a read error, because the conserved phenylalanine at the end of the CDR3 is missing. The DNA is left out, because the CDR3 cannot be placed on it with certainty; the CDR3 is given as TCRdb lists it. CDR3 protein: CASSRPTGGQKTYSL. The genes are TRBV23-1 and TRBJ2-7; the table gives TRBD1 as D, unverified against the DNA. TRBV23-1 is filed as an ORF, its function uncertain. The CDR3 is 15 residues long, counting both termini.

The J gene is TRBJ1-2, the V gene TRBV5-8; 7 nucleotides match TRBD1. With V trimmed by 3 bases and J by 7 bases, 9 bases remained unmatched. Germline V gene lookup returns CDR1 SGHTS and CDR2 YDEGEE. The length of the CDR3 is 14 residues. This CDR3 is CASSSRTGEIGYTF. For the CDR3, the DNA is TGTGCCAGCAGCTCGCGAACAGGGGAGATTGGCTACACCTTC. Variable domain in full (rest from reference TRBV5-8 and TRBJ1-2): EAGVTQSPTHLIKTRGQQATLRCSPISGHTSVYWYQQALGLGLQFLLWYDEGEERNRGNFPPRFSGRQFPNYSSELNVNALELEDSALYLCASSSRTGEIGYTFGSGTRLTVV.

The chain has TRBV5-1 and TRBJ1-1; 10 bases fit TRBD1. The V and J ends lost 7 bases and 5 bases, in that order; junction bases with no gene match: 8. The CDR3 covers 14 residues. Germline values: CDR1 SGHRS, CDR2 YFSETQ. The CDR3 is CASSSDRGQTEAFF. CDR3 nucleotide sequence: TGCGCCAGCTCTTCCGACAGGGGGCAAACTGAAGCTTTCTTT.

The CDR3 loop is CATRSPFGELFF. The CDR3, as DNA: TGTGCCACCAGATCCCCCTTCGGGGAGCTGTTTTTT. The V call is TRBV24-1, the J call TRBJ2-2; D gene unclear. There are 12 residues in the CDR3. Germline V lookup: CDR1 KGHDR, CDR2 SFDVKD. The V and J ends lost 7 bases and 7 bases respectively, with 9 bases between them.

This clone was seen a few times. The genes are TRBV5-6 and TRBJ1-2; 9 bases are a match to TRBD1. Per germline, CDR1 SGHDT and CDR2 YYEEEE. Unmatched junction bases numbered 3, after V lost 4 bases and J lost 2 bases. The CDR3 is 14 amino acids. CDR3 residues: CASSPGQGNYGYTF. DNA of the CDR3: TGTGCCAGCAGCCCCGGACAGGGGAACTATGGCTACACCTTC.